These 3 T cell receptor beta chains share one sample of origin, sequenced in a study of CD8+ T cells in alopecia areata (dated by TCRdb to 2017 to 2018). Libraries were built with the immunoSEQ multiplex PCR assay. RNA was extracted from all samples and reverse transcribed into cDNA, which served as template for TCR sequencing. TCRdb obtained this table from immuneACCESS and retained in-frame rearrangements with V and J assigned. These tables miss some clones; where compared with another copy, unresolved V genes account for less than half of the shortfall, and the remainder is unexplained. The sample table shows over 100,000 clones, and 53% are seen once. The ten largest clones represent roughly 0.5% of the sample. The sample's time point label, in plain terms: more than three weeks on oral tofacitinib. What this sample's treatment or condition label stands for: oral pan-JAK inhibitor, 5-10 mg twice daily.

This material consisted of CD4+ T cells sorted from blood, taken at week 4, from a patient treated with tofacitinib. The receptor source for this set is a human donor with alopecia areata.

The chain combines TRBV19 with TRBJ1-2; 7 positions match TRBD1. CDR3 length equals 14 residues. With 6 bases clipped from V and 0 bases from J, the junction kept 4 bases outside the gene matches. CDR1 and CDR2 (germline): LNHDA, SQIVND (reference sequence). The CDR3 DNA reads TGTGCCAGTAGCACAGGGGCGACTAACTATGGCTACACCTTC. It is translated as CASSTGATNYGYTF.

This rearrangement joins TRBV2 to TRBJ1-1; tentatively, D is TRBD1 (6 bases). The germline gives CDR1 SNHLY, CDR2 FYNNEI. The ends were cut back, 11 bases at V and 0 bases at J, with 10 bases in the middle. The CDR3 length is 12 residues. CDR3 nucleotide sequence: TGTGCCGGAGGACAGATGAACACTGAAGCTTTCTTT. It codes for CAGGQMNTEAFF. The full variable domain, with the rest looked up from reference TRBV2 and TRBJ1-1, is EPEVTQTPSHQVTQMGQEVILRCVPISNHLYFYWYRQILGQKVEFLVSFYNNEISEKSEIFDDQFSVERPDGSNFTLKIRSTKLEDSAMYFCAGGQMNTEAFFGQGTRLTVV.

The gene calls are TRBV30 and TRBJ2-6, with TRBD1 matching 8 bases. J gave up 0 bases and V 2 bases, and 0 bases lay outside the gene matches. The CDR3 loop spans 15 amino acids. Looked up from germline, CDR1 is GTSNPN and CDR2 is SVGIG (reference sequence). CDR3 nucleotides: TGTGCCTGGAGTACAGGGGGCTCTGGGGCCAACGTCCTGACTTTC. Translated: CAWSTGGSGANVLTF.